These 6 T cell receptor beta chains were sequenced from one sample in a study of blood T cells in healthy people across ages. A J-beta primer mix and a sample-barcoded 5' primer were used in a second PCR of about 6 to 12 cycles. TCRdb independently ran MiXCR on the 5' RACE reads; one entry per CDR3 protein. The sample lists 630,000 or so distinct CDR3 sequences; 25% to 35% were seen once. The sequenced material came from blood. These TCRs come from a woman aged 80 or over in good health.

Points on this clonotype: A read error may produce the germline difference seen at one junction end. V usage is TRBV5-8 and J usage is TRBJ2-6; D is unclear. The germline CDR1 and CDR2 sequences are SGHTS and YDEGEE. There are 11 residues in the CDR3. The CDR3 coding sequence is TGTGCCGGCAGGAGGGCCAACGTCCTGACTTTC. It is translated as CAGRRANVLTF.

About this clonotype: Given a much more abundant clone one base away, this may be a read error. The V gene is TRBV4-3, the J gene TRBJ2-7; no clear D gene. The V gene's germline CDR1 is LGHNA and CDR2 YSLEER. The CDR3 has 13 residues. V dropped 1 base and J dropped 7 bases, with 11 bases sitting between them. CDR3 region: CASSQARLGEQYF. In DNA, the CDR3 is TGCGCCAGCAGCCAAGCTCGGCTTGGTGAGCAGTACTTC.

At least ten counts were recorded for this clonotype. This rearrangement joins TRBV18 to TRBJ1-2, with 10 bases matching TRBD1. V trimming: 8 bases; J trimming: 5 bases; junction bases outside the gene matches: 8. This CDR3 has 14 amino acids. Germline assignment: CDR1 KGHSH and CDR2 LQKENI. CDR3 protein: CASRRQGAEYGYTF. The DNA for the CDR3 is TGTGCCAGCCGAAGACAGGGGGCAGAATATGGCTACACCTTC.

This clonotype was counted ten times or more. The chain employs TRBV2 and TRBJ2-1; 14 nucleotides match TRBD2. In germline, CDR1 is SNHLY, CDR2 FYNNEI. The CDR3 spans 16 residues. The ends lost 4 bases at V and 6 bases at J; junction bases unmatched: 5. The CDR3 sequence is CASSGRLAGGINEQFF. The CDR3 nucleotides read TGTGCCAGCAGTGGCAGACTAGCGGGGGGGATCAATGAGCAGTTCTTC.

This clonotype came up a few times. CDR3 loop: CASSLLAGGLEDTQYF. CDR3 in DNA: TGTGCCAGCAGCCTGCTAGCGGGGGGGCTGGAAGATACGCAGTATTTT. This chain joins TRBV4-2 and TRBJ2-3; 12 bases match TRBD2. The CDR3 runs 16 residues. Unmatched junction bases numbered 7, after V lost 4 bases and J lost 5 bases. Germline CDR1 reads LGHNA; CDR2 reads YNFKEQ.

This clonotype has ten or more counts. This chain uses TRBV27 with TRBJ2-6; D possibly corresponds to TRBD2 (5 bases). This CDR3 spans 17 amino acids. Germline CDR1 reads MNHEY; CDR2 reads SMNVEV (reference sequence). Trimming removed 2 bases at V and 0 bases at J, with 11 bases between. The DNA of the CDR3 is TGTGCCAGCAGTTTAGGTCGAGAGGGCTCTGGGGCCAACGTCCTGACTTTC. This encodes CASSLGREGSGANVLTF.